Below are 29 T cell receptor beta chains sequenced from a single sample in a study of cytomegalovirus exposure and HLA in healthy donors. Sequencing used immunoSEQ multiplex PCR; TCRdb keeps in-frame clones, though not all of them. The profile covers 45,000 to 55,000 clones, with around 90% appearing a single time and less than 7% taken by the ten largest. Sequenced sample: PBMCs. Every receptor here comes from a woman aged 25-40 years in good health and CMV-seronegative.

V gene TRBV28 combines with J gene TRBJ1-3; TRBD1 agrees at 12 bases. CDR3 length: 17 residues. Germline lookup yields CDR1 MDHEN and CDR2 SYDVKM. V was pared by 5 bases and J by 2 bases, with 7 bases of the junction left unmatched. The chain's CDR3 is CASSTWGQGATGNTIYF. The CDR3 DNA follows: TGTGCCAGCAGTACATGGGGACAGGGGGCTACTGGAAACACCATATATTTT.

V is TRBV15 and J is TRBJ1-2; D not certain. Germline assignment: CDR1 LNHNV and CDR2 YYDKDF (reference sequence). Trimming took off 0 bases at V and 7 bases at J, with 12 bases between the two ends. The CDR3 runs 14 residues. CDR3 nucleotide sequence: TGTGCCACCAGCAGAGATGAGGAGCGGGCTGGCTACACCTTC. This codes for CATSRDEERAGYTF.

The DNA for the CDR3 is TGCGCCAGCAGCCCAGGGGACATCACTAATGAAAAACTGTTTTTT. It yields the protein CASSPGDITNEKLFF. The chain joins TRBV5-1 to TRBJ1-4, with D maybe TRBD1 (6 bases). This CDR3 has 15 residues. CDR1 is SGHRS, CDR2 YFSETQ, per germline. The V and J ends lost 4 bases and 2 bases respectively, with 12 bases between them. Complete variable domain (other parts from reference TRBV5-1 and TRBJ1-4): KAGVTQTPRYLIKTRGQQVTLSCSPISGHRSVSWYQQTPGQGLQFLFEYFSETQRNKGNFPGRFSGRQFSNSRSEMNVSTLELGDSALYLCASSPGDITNEKLFFGSGTQLSVL.

The V and J genes are TRBV4-1 and TRBJ2-1; 11 bases line up with TRBD2. The germline CDR1 and CDR2 sequences are MGHRA and YSYEKL. CDR3 length equals 18 residues. Losses at the gene ends were 0 bases for V and 2 bases for J; bases not matched to a gene: 6. The CDR3 reads CASSQEPGLADPYNEQFF. CDR3 sequence (DNA): TGCGCCAGCAGCCAAGAGCCGGGACTAGCGGATCCCTACAATGAGCAGTTCTTC.

The chain carries TRBV28 and TRBJ2-6, with TRBD1 matching over 10 bases. The V gene's germline CDR1 is MDHEN and CDR2 SYDVKM. V was clipped by 6 bases and J by 0 bases; unmatched bases: 11. The CDR3 runs to 19 residues. CDR3 in DNA: TGTGCCAGCAGCAGACAGGGGGCTTATACCTACTCTGGGGCCAACGTCCTGACTTTC. Amino acid sequence: CASSRQGAYTYSGANVLTF.

This clone has only one observation. This rearrangement joins TRBV19 to TRBJ2-3; 13 positions agree with TRBD2. Germline loops: CDR1 LNHDA, CDR2 SQIVND (reference sequence). The length of the CDR3 is 18 residues. The V segment lost 5 bases and the J segment 4 bases; nucleotides outside the gene matches: 12. The CDR3 sequence: CASSETSGRALWADTQYF. The DNA for the CDR3 is TGTGCCAGTAGTGAAACTAGCGGGAGGGCCCTATGGGCAGATACGCAGTATTTT.

The chain is built from TRBV10-3 and TRBJ1-2; D possibly corresponds to TRBD1 (6 bases). The ends were cut back, 5 bases at V and 2 bases at J, with 15 bases in the middle. Germline CDR1 reads ENHRY; CDR2 reads SYGVKD. The CDR3 runs 15 residues. CDR3 sequence (DNA): TGTGCCATCAGTCCCCTAGCCGGACAGAACTATGGCTACACCTTC. This encodes CAISPLAGQNYGYTF.

Only a few counts were recorded for this clone. The CDR3 reads CASRDSYNEQFF. CDR3 coding DNA: TGTGCCAGCCGGGACAGCTACAATGAGCAGTTCTTC. V is TRBV28 and J is TRBJ2-1, with 7 bases lining up with TRBD1. The CDR3 consists of 12 residues. V dropped 8 bases and J dropped 3; count of bases not matched to a gene: 1. Germline V gene data show CDR1 as MDHEN and CDR2 as SYDVKM.

The chain has TRBV7-9 and TRBJ2-5; a possible D gene is TRBD2 (6 bases). V was cut by 3 bases and J by 5 bases, with 10 bases left in between. The CDR3 totals 13 residues. The germline gives CDR1 SEHNR, CDR2 FQNEAQ (reference sequence). CDR3 DNA: TGTGCCAGCAGCTTCGCGGGATCGGAGACCCAGTACTTC. Translation gives CASSFAGSETQYF.

This chain uses TRBV6-4 with TRBJ1-5; D remains unclear. The CDR3 is made up of 14 amino acids. Trimming left V 0 bases short and J 4 bases short, with 7 bases between. Germline CDR1 and CDR2: MRHNA and SNTAGT. CDR3 in DNA: TGTGCCAGCAGTGACTCGGCAGCGAATCAGCCCCAGCATTTT. The encoded protein is CASSDSAANQPQHF.

Only a few counts were recorded for this clone. V gene TRBV28 combines with J gene TRBJ1-3; no firm D call. There are 15 residues in the CDR3. Germline-derived CDR1 and CDR2 are MDHEN and SYDVKM. V gave up 5 bases and J gave up 0 bases, with 11 bases separating them. The CDR3, as DNA: TGTGCCAGCAGTCCTAACCCCACCTCTGGAAACACCATATATTTT. This translates into CASSPNPTSGNTIYF.

The rearrangement links TRBV25-1 to TRBJ2-5; 8 bases match TRBD1. The CDR3 is made up of 12 amino acids. Trimming at V came to 10 bases and at J to 5 bases, leaving 6 bases not matched to a gene. Germline values: CDR1 MGHDK, CDR2 SYGVNS. The CDR3 DNA is TGTGCCACCAGGACAGGGTGGGAGACCCAGTACTTC. Its translation: CATRTGWETQYF.

The V and J genes are TRBV28 and TRBJ2-7; 8 bases map to TRBD1. Germline CDR1 MDHEN, CDR2 SYDVKM. V shed 8 bases, J shed 2 bases, and the junction held 8 bases outside the gene matches. CDR3 length equals 14 residues. The CDR3 is CASGGQGPTYEQYF. The DNA of the CDR3 is TGTGCCAGCGGAGGACAGGGTCCAACCTACGAGCAGTACTTC. The variable domain in full, with the rest retrieved from reference TRBV28 and TRBJ2-7, is DVKVTQSSRYLVKRTGEKVFLECVQDMDHENMFWYRQDPGLGLRLIYFSYDVKMKEKGDIPEGYSVSREKKERFSLILESASTNQTSMYLCASGGQGPTYEQYFGPGTRLTVT.

V usage is TRBV18 and J usage is TRBJ2-4; D uncertain. CDR1 and CDR2 from the germline V gene are KGHSH and LQKENI. This CDR3 comprises 16 residues. Trimming took off 2 bases at V and 1 base at J, with 12 bases between the two ends. The CDR3 here is CASSPSGVGAKNIQYF. The CDR3 DNA follows: TGTGCCAGCTCACCATCTGGAGTTGGGGCCAAAAACATTCAGTACTTC.

This chain links TRBV6-5 with TRBJ1-5; no clear D. From germline, CDR1 is MNHEY and CDR2 SVGAGI. Between the trimmed V and J ends, which lost 0 bases and 6 bases, there was a span of 9 bases. The CDR3 runs 14 residues. Here the CDR3 reads CASSYSGVSQPQHF. The CDR3 bases are TGTGCCAGCAGTTACTCGGGAGTGAGTCAGCCCCAGCATTTT.

This clone came up a few times. This chain links TRBV6-4 with TRBJ2-1; 10 nucleotides line up with TRBD2. Looked up from germline, CDR1 is MRHNA and CDR2 is SNTAGT. The CDR3 has 16 residues. With V trimmed by 4 bases and J by 7 bases, 10 bases remained unmatched. CDR3 bases: TGTGCCAGCAGTGCGGAAGTTCCTAGCGGGAGTAATGAGCAGTTCTTC. Amino acids: CASSAEVPSGSNEQFF.

The chain employs TRBV5-8 and TRBJ2-6, with D possibly matching TRBD1 (6 bases). The CDR3 loop spans 15 amino acids. Trimming took 2 bases from V and 4 from J, leaving 10 bases between them. The germline V gene has CDR1 SGHTS and CDR2 YDEGEE. The CDR3 nucleotides are TGTGCCAGCAGCTTAGGGGGTACCGGGGCCAACGTCCTGACTTTC. Protein product: CASSLGGTGANVLTF. The variable domain in full, completed from reference TRBV5-8 and TRBJ2-6, reads EAGVTQSPTHLIKTRGQQATLRCSPISGHTSVYWYQQALGLGLQFLLWYDEGEERNRGNFPPRFSGRQFPNYSSELNVNALELEDSALYLCASSLGGTGANVLTFGAGSRLTVL.

J is TRBJ1-2 and V is TRBV30; D gene unclear. Looked up from germline, CDR1 is GTSNPN and CDR2 is SVGIG (reference sequence). The CDR3 is 13 amino acids. The germline V and J ends were trimmed by 4 bases and 4 bases, with 13 bases remaining between them. The CDR3 sequence: CAWNLRGTYGYTF. The CDR3 DNA is TGTGCCTGGAACCTTCGGGGAACCTATGGCTACACCTTC.

The V call is TRBV5-4, the J call TRBJ2-4, with D unclear. The V gene lost 0 bases and the J gene lost 5 bases, with 9 bases spanning the gap. CDR1 SGHNT and CDR2 YYREEE come from the germline V gene (reference sequence). This CDR3 has 14 amino acids. This chain's CDR3 is CASSLGAGENIQYF. The CDR3 DNA sequence: TGTGCCAGCAGCTTGGGAGCTGGAGAAAACATTCAGTACTTC.

This clone was detected once. The chain recombines TRBV27 with TRBJ2-3; the match to TRBD1 covers 8 bases. Germline V gene lookup returns CDR1 MNHEY and CDR2 SMNVEV (reference sequence). This CDR3 is built from 15 residues. The J segment lost 3 bases and the V segment lost 6 bases, leaving 8 bases of the junction unmatched. For the CDR3, the DNA is TGTGCCAGCAGCCCACGACAGGGGAGGACAGATACGCAGTATTTT. It codes for CASSPRQGRTDTQYF.

The chain has TRBV27 and TRBJ2-1, with 7 bases that match TRBD2. Germline V CDR1 and CDR2: MNHEY, SMNVEV (reference sequence). J was trimmed by 4 bases and V by 1 base; bases with no gene match: 7. The CDR3 contains 16 residues. CDR3 DNA sequence: TGTGCCAGCAGTTTATGGCGAGCGGGAACTTACAATGAGCAGTTCTTC. It specifies CASSLWRAGTYNEQFF.

The table lists this clone with a few counts. Other DNA sequences of this sample code for an identical CDR3. The chain links TRBV18 to TRBJ2-1, with 9 bases lining up with TRBD2. V shed 6 bases and J 1 base; nucleotides not matched to a gene: 4. CDR1 and CDR2 from the germline V gene are KGHSH and LQKENI. The CDR3 spans 15 residues. The CDR3 spells CASSPGLASYNEQFF. The CDR3 region has the DNA TGTGCCAGCTCCCCGGGACTAGCTTCCTACAATGAGCAGTTCTTC. Full variable domain (missing parts from reference TRBV18 and TRBJ2-1): NAGVMQNPRHLVRRRGQEARLRCSPMKGHSHVYWYRQLPEEGLKFMVYLQKENIIDESGMPKERFSAEFPKEGPSILRIQQVVRGDSAAYFCASSPGLASYNEQFFGPGTRLTVL.

This clone ranks as medium-sized. This rearrangement joins TRBV6-1 to TRBJ2-3, with a weak D call TRBD2 (6 bases). Trimming left V 6 bases short and J 4 bases short, with 17 bases between. Germline V CDR1 and CDR2: MNHNS, SASEGT. This CDR3 has 15 residues. CDR3 sequence reads: CASRGDGGGPDTQYF. CDR3 in DNA: TGTGCCAGCAGGGGGGATGGGGGAGGCCCAGATACGCAGTATTTT.

CDR3 protein: CASSAGAKNIQYF. CDR3 in DNA: TGTGCCAGCAGCGCCGGAGCCAAAAACATTCAGTACTTC. This rearrangement joins TRBV9 to TRBJ2-4; D is uncertain. There are 13 residues in the CDR3. V was pared by 3 bases and J by 0 bases, with 4 bases between. The germline gives CDR1 SGDLS, CDR2 YYNGEE.

The rearrangement joins TRBV7-8 to TRBJ2-4; 12 bases line up with TRBD2. The germline gives CDR1 SGHVS, CDR2 FQNEAQ. The CDR3 spans 18 residues. V lost 3 bases and J lost 0; bases outside the gene matches: 6. The CDR3 spells CASSFWLAGGLAKNIQYF. The CDR3 DNA reads as TGTGCCAGCAGCTTTTGGCTAGCGGGGGGGCTAGCCAAAAACATTCAGTACTTC.

This chain joins TRBV11-2 and TRBJ2-7, with a possible D match to TRBD2 (6 bases). Deletions cut 4 bases from V and 1 base from J, with 11 bases between. Germline V gene lookup returns CDR1 SGHAT and CDR2 FQNNGV. The CDR3 covers 14 residues. The CDR3 loop reads CASSSGTLSYEQYF. For the CDR3, the DNA is TGTGCCAGCAGCTCCGGGACTCTTTCCTACGAGCAGTACTTC.

This chain links TRBV2 with TRBJ1-2; TRBD1 matches 9 bases. Germline V gene lookup returns CDR1 SNHLY and CDR2 FYNNEI. The trim removed 7 bases at V and 2 bases at J, leaving 14 bases unmatched. The CDR3 length is 17 residues. CDR3 coding DNA: TGTGCCAGCATCCAAAACGGGGGGACAGGGTGGAACTATGGCTACACCTTC. Translated, it gives CASIQNGGTGWNYGYTF.

V is TRBV27 and J is TRBJ2-6; the D gene is possibly TRBD1 (6 bases). Germline lookup yields CDR1 MNHEY and CDR2 SMNVEV (reference sequence). Trimming left V 6 bases short and J 1 base short, with 16 bases between. This CDR3 spans 17 amino acids. The CDR3 DNA sequence: TGTGCCAGCAGATGGTCGACAGGAGTGTCTGGGGCCAACGTCCTGACTTTC. Its protein product is CASRWSTGVSGANVLTF.

In this sample, this clone turned up once. J is TRBJ2-5 and V is TRBV19; D is unclear. CDR1 LNHDA and CDR2 SQIVND come from the germline V gene (reference sequence). Trimming took off 5 bases at V and 1 base at J, with 14 bases between the two ends. CDR3 length: 15 residues. CDR3 coding DNA: TGTGCCAGTAGTCCCTCCCAAACACGCCAAGAGACCCAGTACTTC. As protein: CASSPSQTRQETQYF.